This TCR beta chain was sequenced in a study of type 1 and type 2 diabetes patients. Study at large: From PBMCs, CD4+ and CD8+ T cells were isolated by magnetic microbeads. A total of around 19,000,000 paired-end reads came from the whole study.

PCR was run on genomic DNA. Amplification of the beta chain CDR3 used 30 forward and 13 reverse multiplex primers. TCRdb independently ran MiXCR on the multiplex PCR reads; one entry per CDR3 protein. The table has 250,000 or so distinct CDR3 sequences, approximately 45% seen once; the top ten hold roughly 13%. The CDR3 loop spans 13 amino acids. The V end lost 3 bases, the J end lost 1 base, and 9 bases lay between the germline ends. Per germline, CDR1 DFQATT and CDR2 SNEGSKA (reference sequence). The chain has TRBV20-1 and TRBJ1-1; TRBD1 might be the D (5 bases). The origin of this receptor is a man aged 18 to 30 with type 2 diabetes. What was sequenced was peripheral blood mononuclear cells (PBMCs). CDR3 residues: CSARGRSNTEAFF. The DNA of the CDR3 is TGCAGTGCTAGGGGACGGTCGAACACTGAAGCTTTCTTT.